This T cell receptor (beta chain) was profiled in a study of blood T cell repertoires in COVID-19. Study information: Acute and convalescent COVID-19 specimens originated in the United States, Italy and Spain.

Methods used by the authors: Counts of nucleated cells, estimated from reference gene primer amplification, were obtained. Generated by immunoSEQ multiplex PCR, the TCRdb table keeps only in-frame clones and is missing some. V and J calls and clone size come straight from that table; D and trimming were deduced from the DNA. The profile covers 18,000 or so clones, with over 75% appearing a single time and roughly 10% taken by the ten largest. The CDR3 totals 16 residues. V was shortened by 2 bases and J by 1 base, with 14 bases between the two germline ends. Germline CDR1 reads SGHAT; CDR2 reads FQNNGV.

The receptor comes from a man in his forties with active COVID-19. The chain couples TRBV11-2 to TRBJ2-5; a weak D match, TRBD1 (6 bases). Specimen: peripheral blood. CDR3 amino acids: CASSLSGGGVQETQYF. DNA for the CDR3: TGTGCCAGCAGCTTATCGGGTGGGGGCGTCCAAGAGACCCAGTACTTC.